This TCR beta chain stems from a study of blood T cell repertoires in COVID-19. Across the whole study: Samples representing acute and convalescent COVID-19 were sourced from the United States, Italy and Spain.

Sequencing used immunoSEQ multiplex PCR; TCRdb keeps in-frame clones, though not all of them. The table has some 250,000 clones, less than 90% seen once. This CDR3 region has 14 residues. The V end lost 2 bases, the J end lost 5 bases, and 10 bases lay between the germline ends. The germline V gene has CDR1 SNHLY and CDR2 FYNNEI. The sample consisted of peripheral blood. V usage is TRBV2 and J usage is TRBJ1-5; D may be TRBD1 (5 bases). The receptor's source is a woman aged 25 to 45 with COVID-19, enrolled during active disease. The CDR3 region is CASSESGEDQPQHF. The CDR3 nucleotides read TGTGCCAGCAGTGAATCGGGGGAGGATCAGCCCCAGCATTTT. The full variable domain, its missing parts supplied by reference TRBV2 and TRBJ1-5, is EPEVTQTPSHQVTQMGQEVILRCVPISNHLYFYWYRQILGQKVEFLVSFYNNEISEKSEIFDDQFSVERPDGSNFTLKIRSTKLEDSAMYFCASSESGEDQPQHFGDGTRLSIL.